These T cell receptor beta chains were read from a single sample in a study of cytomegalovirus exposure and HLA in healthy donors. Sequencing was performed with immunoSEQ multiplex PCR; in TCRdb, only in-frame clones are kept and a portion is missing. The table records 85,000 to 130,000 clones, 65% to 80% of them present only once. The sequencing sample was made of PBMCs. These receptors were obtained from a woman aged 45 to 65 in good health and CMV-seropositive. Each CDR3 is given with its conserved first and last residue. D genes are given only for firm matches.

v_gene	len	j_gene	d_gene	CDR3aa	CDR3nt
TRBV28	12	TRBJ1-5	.	CAITGRGQPQHF	TGTGCCATTACAGGGCGAGGTCAGCCCCAGCATTTT
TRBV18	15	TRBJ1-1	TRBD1	CASSPGTGMNTEAFF	TGTGCCAGCTCACCGGGGACAGGGATGAACACTGAAGCTTTCTTT
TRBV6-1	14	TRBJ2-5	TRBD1	CASSADRAVSKQYF	TGTGCCAGCAGTGCGGACAGGGCCGTCAGCAAGCAGTACTTC
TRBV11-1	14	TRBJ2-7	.	CASSTPGRAYEQYF	TGTGCCAGCAGCACCCCGGGCAGGGCCTACGAGCAGTACTTC
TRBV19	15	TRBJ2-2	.	CASSISLPNTGELFF	TGTGCCAGTAGTATTTCCCTACCTAACACCGGGGAGCTGTTTTTT
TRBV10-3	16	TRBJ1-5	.	CAISESMGGGNQPQHF	TGTGCCATCAGTGAGTCGATGGGGGGAGGCAATCAGCCCCAGCATTTT
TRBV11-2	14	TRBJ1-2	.	CASSFGQGLYGYTF	TGTGCCAGCAGCTTCGGGCAGGGGCTCTATGGCTACACCTTC
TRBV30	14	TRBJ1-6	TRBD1	CAWATGTGSSPLHF	TGTGCCTGGGCCACCGGGACAGGGAGTTCACCCCTCCACTTT
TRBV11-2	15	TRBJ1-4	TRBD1	CASSLGQGLGEKLFF	TGTGCCAGCAGCTTAGGACAGGGGCTGGGAGAAAAACTGTTTTTT
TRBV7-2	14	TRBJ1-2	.	CASSLDRVGYGYTF	TGTGCCAGCAGCTTAGACAGGGTCGGGTATGGCTACACCTTC